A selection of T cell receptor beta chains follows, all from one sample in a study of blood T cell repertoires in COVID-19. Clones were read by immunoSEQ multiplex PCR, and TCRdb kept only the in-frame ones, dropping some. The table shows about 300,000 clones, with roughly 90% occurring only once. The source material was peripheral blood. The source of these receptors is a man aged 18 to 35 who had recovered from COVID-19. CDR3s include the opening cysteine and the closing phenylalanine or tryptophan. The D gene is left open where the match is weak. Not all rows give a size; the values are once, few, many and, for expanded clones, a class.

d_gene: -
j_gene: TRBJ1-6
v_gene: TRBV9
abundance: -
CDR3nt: TGTGCCAGCAGCGTAGGGACAGCCTATAATTCACCCCTCCACTTT
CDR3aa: CASSVGTAYNSPLHF

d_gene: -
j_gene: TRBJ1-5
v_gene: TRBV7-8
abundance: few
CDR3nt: TGTGCCAGCAGCTTAGCGCGCGGATCAAATCAGCCCCAGCATTTT
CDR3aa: CASSLARGSNQPQHF

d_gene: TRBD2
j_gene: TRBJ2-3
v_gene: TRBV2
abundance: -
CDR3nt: TGTGCCAGCACCCGGCTAGCGGGGGGGACAGATACGCAGTATTTT
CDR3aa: CASTRLAGGTDTQYF

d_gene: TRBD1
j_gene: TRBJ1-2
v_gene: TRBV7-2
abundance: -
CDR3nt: TGTGCCAGCAGCTTGGGACAGGCGGCCTATGGCTACACCTTC
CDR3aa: CASSLGQAAYGYTF

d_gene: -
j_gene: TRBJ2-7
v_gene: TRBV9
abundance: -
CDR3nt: TGTGCCAGCAGCGTAGGCACAAGCTCTCCTGAGGTGCAGTACTTC
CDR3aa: CASSVGTSSPEVQYF

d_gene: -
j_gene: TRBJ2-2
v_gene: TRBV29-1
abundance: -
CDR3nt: TGCAGCGCGACAATTAACACCGGGGAGCTGTTTTTT
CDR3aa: CSATINTGELFF

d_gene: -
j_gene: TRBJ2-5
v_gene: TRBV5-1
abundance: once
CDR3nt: TGCGCCAGCAGCCGGGACAGTGGGGACTTCCAAGAGACCCAGTACTTC
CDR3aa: CASSRDSGDFQETQYF

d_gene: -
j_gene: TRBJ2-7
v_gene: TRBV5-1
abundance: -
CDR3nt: TGCGCCAGCAGCACCGCCGGGACTCCAGCCTACGAGCAGTACTTC
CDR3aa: CASSTAGTPAYEQYF

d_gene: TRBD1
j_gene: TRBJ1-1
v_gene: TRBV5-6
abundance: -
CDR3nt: TGTGCCAGCAGCTGGGAGGGGACAGGGAGGACTGAAGCTTTCTTT
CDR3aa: CASSWEGTGRTEAFF

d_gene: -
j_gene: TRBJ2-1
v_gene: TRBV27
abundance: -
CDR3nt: TGTGCCAGCAGTTTTGTAGACCAGGACTCCTACAATGAGCAGTTCTTC
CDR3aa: CASSFVDQDSYNEQFF

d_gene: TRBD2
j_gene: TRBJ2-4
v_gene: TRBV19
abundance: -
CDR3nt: TGTGCCAGTAGTATAAGGAGCGGGAGTGTAGAAAACATTCAGTACTTC
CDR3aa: CASSIRSGSVENIQYF

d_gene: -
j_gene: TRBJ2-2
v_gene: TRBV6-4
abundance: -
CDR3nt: TGTGCCAGCAGTACAGGGCTCACCGGGGAGCTGTTTTTT
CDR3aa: CASSTGLTGELFF

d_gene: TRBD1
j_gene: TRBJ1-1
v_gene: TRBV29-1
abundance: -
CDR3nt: TGCAGCGTTGGGGACAGGGGGGTCGCTGAAGCTTTCTTT
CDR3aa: CSVGDRGVAEAFF

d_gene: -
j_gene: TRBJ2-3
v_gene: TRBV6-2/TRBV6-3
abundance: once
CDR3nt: TGTGCCAGCAGTCTCTTCCGGTTTGGGGGGACAGATACGCAGTATTTT
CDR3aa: CASSLFRFGGTDTQYF

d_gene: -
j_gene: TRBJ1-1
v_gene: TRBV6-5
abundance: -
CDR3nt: TGTGCCAGCAGTTACGGGCAGGGGAGGGCGAACACTGAAGCTTTCTTT
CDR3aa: CASSYGQGRANTEAFF

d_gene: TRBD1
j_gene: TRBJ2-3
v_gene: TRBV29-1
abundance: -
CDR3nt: TGCAGCGTTGTGGACAGGGGCACAGATACGCAGTATTTT
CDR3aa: CSVVDRGTDTQYF

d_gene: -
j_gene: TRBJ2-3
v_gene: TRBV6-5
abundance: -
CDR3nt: TGTGCCAGCAGTTACACTCTCGGGGATACGCAGTATTTT
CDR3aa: CASSYTLGDTQYF

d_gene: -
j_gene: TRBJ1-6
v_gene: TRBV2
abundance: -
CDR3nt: TGTGCCAGCAGTGAAAAGGGGGTGAGCTCCTATAATTCACCCCTCCACTTT
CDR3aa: CASSEKGVSSYNSPLHF

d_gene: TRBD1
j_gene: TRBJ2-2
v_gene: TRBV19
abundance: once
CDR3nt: TGTGCCGCCCGACAGGGTGCCGGGGAGCTGTTTTTT
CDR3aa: CAARQGAGELFF

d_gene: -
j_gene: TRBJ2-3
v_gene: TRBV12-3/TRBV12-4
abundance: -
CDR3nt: TGTGCCAGCAGTTTAGTGGGGGAGGTCTATTTT
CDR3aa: CASSLVGEVYF

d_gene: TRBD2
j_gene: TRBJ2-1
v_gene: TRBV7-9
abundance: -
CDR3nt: TGTGCCAGCAGCTACGGCGGCGGGAGCTCCTACAATGAGCAGTTCTTC
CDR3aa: CASSYGGGSSYNEQFF